A selection of T cell receptor beta chains follows, all from one sample in a study of T cell repertoires in cytomegalovirus infection. Via MiXCR, TCRdb re-called the reads, giving one row per CDR3 protein. Here the sample spans roughly 860,000 distinct CDR3 sequences, about 30% being singletons. Their cognate antigens are unknown. This specimen was cultured CD8+ T cells from PBMCs, taken from culture after CMV antigen stimulation. The receptors come from a human donor in good health (CMV status not recorded). Some clones in this sample may be carry-over from other donors' samples. CDR3s include the opening cysteine and the closing phenylalanine or tryptophan. A D gene is named only where the DNA matches it firmly. Clone size appears in some rows only: once, few, many, or a class for an expanded clone.

D gene: TRBD1; V gene: TRBV12-3/TRBV12-4; clone size: NA; J gene: TRBJ1-3; CDR3 DNA: TGTGCCAGCAGTCCCCTCAGGGGGCGAGAGGGAAACACCATATATTTT; CDR3 protein: CASSPLRGREGNTIYF
D gene: NA; V gene: TRBV19; clone size: few; J gene: TRBJ1-2; CDR3 DNA: TGTGCCAGTAGTATCGGGACGTCTTATGGCTACACCTTC; CDR3 protein: CASSIGTSYGYTF
D gene: NA; V gene: TRBV20-1; clone size: few; J gene: TRBJ2-1; CDR3 DNA: TGCAGTGCCTCCTCTAGGACGGAAATCTACAATGAGCAGTTCTTC; CDR3 protein: CSASSRTEIYNEQFF
D gene: TRBD2; V gene: TRBV7-9; clone size: NA; J gene: TRBJ2-3; CDR3 DNA: TGTGCCAGCAGCTCGACTAGCGGGGTTAGCACAGATACGCAGTATTTT; CDR3 protein: CASSSTSGVSTDTQYF
D gene: NA; V gene: TRBV7-4; clone size: NA; J gene: TRBJ1-2; CDR3 DNA: TGTGCCAGCAGACCACAGGGATTCGACTATGGCTACACCTTC; CDR3 protein: CASRPQGFDYGYTF
D gene: NA; V gene: TRBV12-3/TRBV12-4; clone size: few; J gene: TRBJ1-2; CDR3 DNA: TGTGCCAGCAGTTTAAGGGAAACTAATTGGGGCTACACCTTC; CDR3 protein: CASSLRETNWGYTF
D gene: TRBD2; V gene: TRBV24-1; clone size: NA; J gene: TRBJ2-2; CDR3 DNA: TGTGCCACCAGTGATCCCAGGACTAGCGGAGCGAACACCGGGGAGCTGTTTTTT; CDR3 protein: CATSDPRTSGANTGELFF
D gene: NA; V gene: TRBV12-3/TRBV12-4; clone size: few; J gene: TRBJ2-1; CDR3 DNA: TGTGCCAGCAGTCCTCAGAGGGATGAGCAGTTCTTC; CDR3 protein: CASSPQRDEQFF
D gene: NA; V gene: TRBV12-3/TRBV12-4; clone size: few; J gene: TRBJ1-2; CDR3 DNA: TGTGCCAGCACCTACGGCAACTATGGCTACACCTTC; CDR3 protein: CASTYGNYGYTF
D gene: NA; V gene: TRBV7-9; clone size: many; J gene: TRBJ2-1; CDR3 DNA: TGTGCCAGCAGCTTAGAGACTTACAATGAGCAGTTCTTC; CDR3 protein: CASSLETYNEQFF
D gene: NA; V gene: TRBV6-1; clone size: NA; J gene: TRBJ2-5; CDR3 DNA: TGTGCCAGCAGTGATAGGTTTATGTGGGGGACCCAAGAGACCCAGTACTTC; CDR3 protein: CASSDRFMWGTQETQYF
D gene: NA; V gene: TRBV5-1; clone size: NA; J gene: TRBJ2-2; CDR3 DNA: TGCGCCAGCAGCTTCAACAGGGTGGCGGGCACCGGGGAGCTGTTTTTT; CDR3 protein: CASSFNRVAGTGELFF
D gene: TRBD2; V gene: TRBV6-1; clone size: NA; J gene: TRBJ2-3; CDR3 DNA: TGTGCCAGCAGATCCACTAGCGGGTCATACACAGATACGCAGTATTTT; CDR3 protein: CASRSTSGSYTDTQYF
D gene: NA; V gene: TRBV6-2/TRBV6-3; clone size: few; J gene: TRBJ2-3; CDR3 DNA: TGTGCCAGCAGTTACCCTCGAGGGGACACAGATACGCAGTATTTT; CDR3 protein: CASSYPRGDTDTQYF
D gene: NA; V gene: TRBV29-1; clone size: NA; J gene: TRBJ2-3; CDR3 DNA: TGCAGCGTTGTTACAGATACGCAGTATTTT; CDR3 protein: CSVVTDTQYF
D gene: NA; V gene: TRBV7-9; clone size: many; J gene: TRBJ2-5; CDR3 DNA: TGTGCCAGCAGCTCGGTGCCTCTCCAAGAGACCCAGTACTTC; CDR3 protein: CASSSVPLQETQYF
D gene: NA; V gene: TRBV14; clone size: NA; J gene: TRBJ1-2; CDR3 DNA: TGTGCCAGCAGCCCGGCCAGCAATGGCTACACCTTC; CDR3 protein: CASSPASNGYTF
D gene: TRBD1; V gene: TRBV11-3; clone size: NA; J gene: TRBJ2-7; CDR3 DNA: TGTGCCAGCTCGGACAGGGGGGACTACGAGCAGTACTTC; CDR3 protein: CASSDRGDYEQYF
D gene: TRBD2; V gene: TRBV24-1; clone size: NA; J gene: TRBJ2-3; CDR3 DNA: TGTGCCACCAGTGAGTATCTAGCGGGGGACACAGATACGCAGTATTTT; CDR3 protein: CATSEYLAGDTDTQYF
D gene: TRBD1; V gene: TRBV10-3; clone size: NA; J gene: TRBJ1-1; CDR3 DNA: TGTGCCATCAGTGAGACCCAGGACAGGCTGAACACTGAAGCTTTCTTT; CDR3 protein: CAISETQDRLNTEAFF
D gene: NA; V gene: TRBV4-1; clone size: NA; J gene: TRBJ2-7; CDR3 DNA: TGCGCCAGCAGCCCGGACCGACTTGGGTACGAGCAGTACTTC; CDR3 protein: CASSPDRLGYEQYF
D gene: TRBD1; V gene: TRBV19; clone size: NA; J gene: TRBJ1-5; CDR3 DNA: TGTGCCAGTAGTATAGGTTTCAGGGGGATGAATCAGCCCCAGCATTTT; CDR3 protein: CASSIGFRGMNQPQHF
D gene: NA; V gene: TRBV10-3; clone size: NA; J gene: TRBJ2-6; CDR3 DNA: TGTGCCATCCTAGGGGCCGGCGACTCTGGGGCCAACGTCCTGACTTTC; CDR3 protein: CAILGAGDSGANVLTF
D gene: TRBD2; V gene: TRBV2; clone size: few; J gene: TRBJ2-2; CDR3 DNA: TGTGCCAGCAGAGCTAAGGCTAGCGGGGGGGCGAACACCGGGGAGCTGTTTTTT; CDR3 protein: CASRAKASGGANTGELFF
D gene: NA; V gene: TRBV27; clone size: once; J gene: TRBJ2-1; CDR3 DNA: TGTGCCAGCAGTTGGGGGGTAGGCTACAATGAGCAGTTCTTC; CDR3 protein: CASSWGVGYNEQFF
D gene: TRBD2; V gene: TRBV7-2; clone size: few; J gene: TRBJ2-3; CDR3 DNA: TGTGCCAGCAGCTCCCCAGCGGGGGAAGTCACAGATACGCAGTATTTT; CDR3 protein: CASSSPAGEVTDTQYF
D gene: TRBD1; V gene: TRBV7-9; clone size: few; J gene: TRBJ1-1; CDR3 DNA: TGTGCCAGCAGCTCCCCCTGGGGACAGGGTGGTGAAGCTTTCTTT; CDR3 protein: CASSSPWGQGGEAFF
D gene: NA; V gene: TRBV5-6; clone size: NA; J gene: TRBJ2-3; CDR3 DNA: TGTGCCAGCAGCCCGAATCTTGGTTCTGGCGCAGATACGCAGTATTTT; CDR3 protein: CASSPNLGSGADTQYF
D gene: NA; V gene: TRBV27; clone size: few; J gene: TRBJ2-5; CDR3 DNA: TGTGCCAGCAGCTTTACAGGGATAAAGACCCAGTACTTC; CDR3 protein: CASSFTGIKTQYF
D gene: NA; V gene: TRBV2; clone size: few; J gene: TRBJ1-6; CDR3 DNA: TGTGCCAGCAAACAGGGTGTACCCCTCCACTTT; CDR3 protein: CASKQGVPLHF
D gene: NA; V gene: TRBV11-3; clone size: few; J gene: TRBJ2-1; CDR3 DNA: TGTGCCAGCAGCTTAGAGGCTCTAGATGAGCAGTTCTTC; CDR3 protein: CASSLEALDEQFF
D gene: NA; V gene: TRBV14; clone size: few; J gene: TRBJ1-1; CDR3 DNA: TGTGCCAGCAGCCAAGAAGGCCGTAACTTGAACACTGAAGCTTTCTTT; CDR3 protein: CASSQEGRNLNTEAFF
D gene: NA; V gene: TRBV7-9; clone size: many; J gene: TRBJ2-1; CDR3 DNA: TGTGCCAGCAGCTCCACCGTCCTCTCGGGGGAACAAGACAATGAGCAGTTCTTC; CDR3 protein: CASSSTVLSGEQDNEQFF
D gene: NA; V gene: TRBV6-8; clone size: NA; J gene: TRBJ1-5; CDR3 DNA: TGTGCCAGCAGTACCATGCAGGGGTTGCAGCCCCAGCATTTT; CDR3 protein: CASSTMQGLQPQHF
D gene: TRBD1; V gene: TRBV12-5; clone size: few; J gene: TRBJ2-1; CDR3 DNA: TGTGCTAGTGGTTTGACAGGACAGGGACTCTACAATGAGCAGTTCTTC; CDR3 protein: CASGLTGQGLYNEQFF
D gene: NA; V gene: TRBV5-8; clone size: NA; J gene: TRBJ2-5; CDR3 DNA: TGTGCCAGCAGCTTGGAAAGGCCAGAGACCCAGTACTTC; CDR3 protein: CASSLERPETQYF
D gene: NA; V gene: TRBV12-3/TRBV12-4; clone size: few; J gene: TRBJ1-1; CDR3 DNA: TGTGCCAGCAGTGACTTGCCCAGCGGGGGGAACACTGAAGCTTTCTTT; CDR3 protein: CASSDLPSGGNTEAFF
D gene: TRBD1; V gene: TRBV6-2/TRBV6-3; clone size: NA; J gene: TRBJ1-5; CDR3 DNA: TGTGCCAGCGCTACAGGGGATTATAGCAATCAGCCCCAGCATTTT; CDR3 protein: CASATGDYSNQPQHF
D gene: TRBD2; V gene: TRBV7-8; clone size: NA; J gene: TRBJ2-5; CDR3 DNA: TGTGCCAGCAGCTCCGCTCGCGGGGGGGAGGAGACCCAGTACTTC; CDR3 protein: CASSSARGGEETQYF
D gene: TRBD1; V gene: TRBV6-8; clone size: NA; J gene: TRBJ2-7; CDR3 DNA: TGTGCCAGCAGTTTCTCACGGACAGGGGCCTACGAGCAGTACTTC; CDR3 protein: CASSFSRTGAYEQYF
D gene: TRBD2; V gene: TRBV12-5; clone size: NA; J gene: TRBJ2-1; CDR3 DNA: TGTGCTAGTGGTCCCCCAATAGCGGGGGGGATAGGTGAGCAGTTCTTC; CDR3 protein: CASGPPIAGGIGEQFF